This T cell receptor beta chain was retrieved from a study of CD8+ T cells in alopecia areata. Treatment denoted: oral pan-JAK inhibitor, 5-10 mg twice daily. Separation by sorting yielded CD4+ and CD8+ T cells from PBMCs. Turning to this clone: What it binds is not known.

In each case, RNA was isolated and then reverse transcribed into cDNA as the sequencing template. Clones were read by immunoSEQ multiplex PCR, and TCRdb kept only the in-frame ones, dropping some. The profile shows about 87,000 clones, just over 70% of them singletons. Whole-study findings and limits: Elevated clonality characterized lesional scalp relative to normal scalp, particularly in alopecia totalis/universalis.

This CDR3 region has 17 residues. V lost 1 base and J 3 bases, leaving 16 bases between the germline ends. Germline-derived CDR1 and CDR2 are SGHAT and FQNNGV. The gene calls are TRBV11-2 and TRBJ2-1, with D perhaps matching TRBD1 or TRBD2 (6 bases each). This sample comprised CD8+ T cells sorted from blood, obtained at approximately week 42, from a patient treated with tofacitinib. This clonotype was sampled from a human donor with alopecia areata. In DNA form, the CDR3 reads TGTGCCAGCAGCTTAGCATTCCAGGGGAGGCACTACAATGAGCAGTTCTTC. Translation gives CASSLAFQGRHYNEQFF.